This TCR beta chain was found in a study of preoperative IRX-2 immunotherapy in early breast cancer. Germline CDR1 SGHNT, CDR2 YENEEA. V lost 3 bases to trimming and J lost 3 bases, with 10 bases between them. The CDR3 spans 14 residues. TCRdb's copy holds only in-frame clones and misses some; the assay was immunoSEQ multiplex PCR. The sample lists around 28,000 clones, approximately 84% occurring once. The sample's treatment: preoperative locoregional IRX-2 cytokine immunotherapy. Preoperative locoregional IRX-2 cytokine immunotherapy was tested in the phase Ib source study. The clonotype was recovered from a human donor with breast cancer. The chain is built from TRBV11-3 and TRBJ2-3, with D tentatively TRBD2 (5 bases). Source: lymph node tissue, taken before IRX-2 immunotherapy. In nucleotides, the CDR3 is TGTGCCAGCAGCTTTAGATTAGCGACAGATACGCAGTATTTT. Translating it yields CASSFRLATDTQYF.